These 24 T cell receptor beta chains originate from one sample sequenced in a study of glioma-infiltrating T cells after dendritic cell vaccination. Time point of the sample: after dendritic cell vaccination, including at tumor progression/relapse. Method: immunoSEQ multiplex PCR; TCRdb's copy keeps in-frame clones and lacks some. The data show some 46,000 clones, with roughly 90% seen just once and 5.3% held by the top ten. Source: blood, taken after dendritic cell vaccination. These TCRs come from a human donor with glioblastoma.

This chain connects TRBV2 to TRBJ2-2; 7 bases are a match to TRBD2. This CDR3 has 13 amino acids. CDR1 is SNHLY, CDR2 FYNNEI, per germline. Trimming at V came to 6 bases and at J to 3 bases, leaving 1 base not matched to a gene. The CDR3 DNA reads TGTGCCAGCAGGGGAGGGTACACCGGGGAGCTGTTTTTT. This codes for CASRGGYTGELFF.

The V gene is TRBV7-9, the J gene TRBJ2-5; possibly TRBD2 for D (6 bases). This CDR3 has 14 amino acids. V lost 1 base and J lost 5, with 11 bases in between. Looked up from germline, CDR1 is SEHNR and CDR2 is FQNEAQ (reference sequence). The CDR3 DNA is TGTGCCAGCAGCTTAGTAACTAGCCCGGAGACCCAGTACTTC. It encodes CASSLVTSPETQYF.

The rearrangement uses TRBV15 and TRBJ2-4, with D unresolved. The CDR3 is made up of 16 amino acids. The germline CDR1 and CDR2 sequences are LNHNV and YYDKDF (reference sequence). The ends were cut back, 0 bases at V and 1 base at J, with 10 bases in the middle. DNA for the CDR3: TGTGCCACCAGCAGAGATTTCCCCGGGGCCAAAAACATTCAGTACTTC. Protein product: CATSRDFPGAKNIQYF. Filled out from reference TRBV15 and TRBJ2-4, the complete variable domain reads DAMVIQNPRYQVTQFGKPVTLSCSQTLNHNVMYWYQQKSSQAPKLLFHYYDKDFNNEADTPDNFQSRRPNTSFCFLDIRSPGLGDTAMYLCATSRDFPGAKNIQYFGAGTRLSVL.

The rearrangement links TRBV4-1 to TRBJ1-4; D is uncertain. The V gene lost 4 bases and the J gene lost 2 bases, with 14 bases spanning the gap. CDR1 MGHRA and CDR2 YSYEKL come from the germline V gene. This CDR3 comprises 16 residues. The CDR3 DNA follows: TGCGCCAGCAGCCGAACCTCGCGTAGTACTAATGAAAAACTGTTTTTT. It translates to CASSRTSRSTNEKLFF.

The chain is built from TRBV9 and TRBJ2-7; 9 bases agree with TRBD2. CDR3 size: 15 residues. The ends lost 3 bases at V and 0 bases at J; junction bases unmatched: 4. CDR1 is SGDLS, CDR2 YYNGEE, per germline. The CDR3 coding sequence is TGTGCCAGCAGCGCGACTAGCGGCCTCTCCTACGAGCAGTACTTC. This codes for CASSATSGLSYEQYF.

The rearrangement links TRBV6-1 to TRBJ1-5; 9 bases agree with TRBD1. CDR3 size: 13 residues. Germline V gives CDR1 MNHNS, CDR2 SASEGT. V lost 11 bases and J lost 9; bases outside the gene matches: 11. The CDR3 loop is CAATPGQGWPQHF. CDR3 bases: TGTGCCGCCACTCCGGGACAGGGTTGGCCCCAGCATTTT.

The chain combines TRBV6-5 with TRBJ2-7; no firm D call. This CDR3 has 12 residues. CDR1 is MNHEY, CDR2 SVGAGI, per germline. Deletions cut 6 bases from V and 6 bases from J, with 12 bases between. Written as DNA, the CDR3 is TGTGCCAGCAGGGCTTATTCAGGCGAGCAGTACTTC. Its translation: CASRAYSGEQYF.

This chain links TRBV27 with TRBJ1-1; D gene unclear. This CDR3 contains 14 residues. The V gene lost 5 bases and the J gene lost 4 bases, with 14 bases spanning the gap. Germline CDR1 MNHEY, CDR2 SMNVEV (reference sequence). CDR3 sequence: CASSPSYSGTEAFF. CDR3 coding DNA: TGTGCCAGCAGTCCTAGTTACTCTGGCACTGAAGCTTTCTTT.

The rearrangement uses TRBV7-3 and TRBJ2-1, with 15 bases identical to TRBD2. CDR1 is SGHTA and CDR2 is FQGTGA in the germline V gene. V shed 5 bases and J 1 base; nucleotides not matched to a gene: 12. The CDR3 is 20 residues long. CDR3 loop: CASSPRGLAGGFWSYNEQFF. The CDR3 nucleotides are TGTGCCAGCAGCCCCAGGGGACTAGCGGGAGGCTTTTGGTCCTACAATGAGCAGTTCTTC.

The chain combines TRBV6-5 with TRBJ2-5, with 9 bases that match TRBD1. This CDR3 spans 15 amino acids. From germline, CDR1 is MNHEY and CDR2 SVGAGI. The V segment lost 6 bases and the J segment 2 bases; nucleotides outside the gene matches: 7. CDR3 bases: TGTGCCAGCAGCCAACCCGGGACAGGGCAAGAGACCCAGTACTTC. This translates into CASSQPGTGQETQYF.

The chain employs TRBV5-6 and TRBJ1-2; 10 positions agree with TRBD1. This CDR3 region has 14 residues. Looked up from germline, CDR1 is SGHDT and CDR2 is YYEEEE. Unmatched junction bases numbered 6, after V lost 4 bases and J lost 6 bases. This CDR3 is CASSPDRGQHGYTF. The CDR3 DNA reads TGTGCCAGCAGCCCCGACAGGGGGCAACATGGCTACACCTTC.

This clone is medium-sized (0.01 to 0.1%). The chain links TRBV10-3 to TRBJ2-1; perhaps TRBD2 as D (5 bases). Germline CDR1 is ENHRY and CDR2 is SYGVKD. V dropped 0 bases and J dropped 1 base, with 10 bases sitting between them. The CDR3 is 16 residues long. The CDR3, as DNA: TGTGCCATCAGTGAGTCAAGAGGGAGTTCCTACAATGAGCAGTTCTTC. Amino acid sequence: CAISESRGSSYNEQFF.

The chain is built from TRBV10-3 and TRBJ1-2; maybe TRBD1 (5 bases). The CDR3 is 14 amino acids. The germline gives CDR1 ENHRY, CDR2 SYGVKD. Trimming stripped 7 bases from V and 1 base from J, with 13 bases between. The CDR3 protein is CAIKGQGSNYGYTF. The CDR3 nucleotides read TGTGCCATCAAGGGTCAGGGAAGTAACTATGGCTACACCTTC.

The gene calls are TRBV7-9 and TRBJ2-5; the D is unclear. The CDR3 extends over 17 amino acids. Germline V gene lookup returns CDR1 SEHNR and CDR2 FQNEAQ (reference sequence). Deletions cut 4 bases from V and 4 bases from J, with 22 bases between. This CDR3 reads CASSSTDSRAPGETQYF. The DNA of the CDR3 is TGTGCCAGCAGCTCAACGGATTCGCGAGCCCCAGGAGAGACCCAGTACTTC.

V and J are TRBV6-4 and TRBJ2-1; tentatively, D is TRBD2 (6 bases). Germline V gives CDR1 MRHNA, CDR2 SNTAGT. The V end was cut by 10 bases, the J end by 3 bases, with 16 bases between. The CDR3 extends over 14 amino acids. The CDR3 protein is CATSPGLGYNEQFF. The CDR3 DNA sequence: TGTGCCACCTCACCGGGACTGGGCTACAATGAGCAGTTCTTC.

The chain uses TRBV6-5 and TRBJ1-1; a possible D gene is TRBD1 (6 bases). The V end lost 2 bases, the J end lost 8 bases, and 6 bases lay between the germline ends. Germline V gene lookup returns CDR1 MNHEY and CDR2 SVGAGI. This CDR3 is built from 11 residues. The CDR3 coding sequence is TGTGCCAGCAGTTACGGACAGGAAGCTTTCTTT. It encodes CASSYGQEAFF.

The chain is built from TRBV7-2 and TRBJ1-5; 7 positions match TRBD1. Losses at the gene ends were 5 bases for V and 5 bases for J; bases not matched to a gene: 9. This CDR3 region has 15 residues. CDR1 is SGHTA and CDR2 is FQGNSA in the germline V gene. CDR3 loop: CASSPDRDTYQPQHF. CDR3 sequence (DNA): TGTGCCAGCAGCCCAGACAGGGACACTTATCAGCCCCAGCATTTT.

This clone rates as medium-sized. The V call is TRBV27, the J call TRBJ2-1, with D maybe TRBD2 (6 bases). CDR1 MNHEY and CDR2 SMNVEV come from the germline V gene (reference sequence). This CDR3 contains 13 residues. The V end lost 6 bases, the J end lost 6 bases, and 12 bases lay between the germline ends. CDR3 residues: CASRTGAVNEQFF. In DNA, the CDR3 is TGTGCCAGCAGAACGGGAGCTGTCAATGAGCAGTTCTTC.

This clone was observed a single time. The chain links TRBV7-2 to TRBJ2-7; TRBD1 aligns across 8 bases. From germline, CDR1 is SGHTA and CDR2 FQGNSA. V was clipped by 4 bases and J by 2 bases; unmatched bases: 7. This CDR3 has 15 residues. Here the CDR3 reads CASSSGQGRTYEQYF. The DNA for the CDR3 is TGTGCCAGCAGCTCAGGACAGGGACGTACCTACGAGCAGTACTTC.

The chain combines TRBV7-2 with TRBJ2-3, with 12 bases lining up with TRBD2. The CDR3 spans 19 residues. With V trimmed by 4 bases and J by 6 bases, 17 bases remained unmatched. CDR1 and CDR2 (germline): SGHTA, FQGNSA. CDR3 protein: CASSSNLAASGRAGDTQYF. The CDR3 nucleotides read TGTGCCAGCAGCTCTAACCTCGCGGCTAGCGGGAGGGCCGGGGATACGCAGTATTTT.

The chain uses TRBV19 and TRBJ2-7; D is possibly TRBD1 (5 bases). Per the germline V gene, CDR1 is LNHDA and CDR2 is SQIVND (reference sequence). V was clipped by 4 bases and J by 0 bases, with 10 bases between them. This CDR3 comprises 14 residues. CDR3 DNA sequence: TGTGCCAGTAGTAACCTGACAGACTCCTACGAGCAGTACTTC. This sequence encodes CASSNLTDSYEQYF.

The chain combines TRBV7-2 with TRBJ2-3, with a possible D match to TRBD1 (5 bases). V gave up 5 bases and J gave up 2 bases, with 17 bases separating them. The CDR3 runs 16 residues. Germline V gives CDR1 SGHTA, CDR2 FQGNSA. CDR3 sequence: CASSALRTYDTDTQYF. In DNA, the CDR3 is TGTGCCAGCAGCGCATTGAGGACATACGACACAGATACGCAGTATTTT.

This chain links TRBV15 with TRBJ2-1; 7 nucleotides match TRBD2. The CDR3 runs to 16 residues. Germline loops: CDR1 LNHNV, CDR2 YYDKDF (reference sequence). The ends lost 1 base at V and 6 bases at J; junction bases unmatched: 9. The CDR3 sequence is CATSRGGKLASNEQFF. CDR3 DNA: TGTGCCACCAGCAGAGGGGGCAAACTAGCGTCCAATGAGCAGTTCTTC.

The CDR3 here is CASSRGTGLNEKLFF. The CDR3 DNA follows: TGCGCCAGCAGCCGCGGGACAGGGCTTAATGAAAAACTGTTTTTT. The J gene is TRBJ1-4, the V gene TRBV4-3; 9 bases fit TRBD1. Germline V gives CDR1 LGHNA, CDR2 YSLEER. With V trimmed by 4 bases and J by 4 bases, 4 bases remained unmatched. The length of the CDR3 is 15 residues.